What follows are 15 T cell receptor beta chains derived from one specimen sequenced in a study of post-analysis software for immune sequencing data. General study points: The five TRBV segments detected at higher frequency in patients than in controls included TRBV5-6, TRBV5-1 and TRBV20-1.

Each TCR beta cDNA library carried unique molecular identifiers. TCRdb re-analysed the PCR reads in MiXCR, keeping a single row per CDR3 protein. The table shows about 430,000 distinct CDR3 sequences, with 39% occurring only once. These receptors have no identified antigens. Source material: blood. Every receptor here comes from a girl aged 2-15 years with multiple sclerosis.

This sequence joins TRBV7-9 and TRBJ2-7; 8 bases align to TRBD1. The CDR3 sequence is 14 residues long. After removal of 5 bases from V and 4 bases from J, the junction contained 7 bases not matched to a gene. CDR1 and CDR2 (germline): SEHNR, FQNEAQ (reference sequence). The CDR3 here is CASSGGQGDYEQYF. The CDR3 DNA is TGTGCCAGCAGCGGTGGACAGGGAGATTACGAGCAGTACTTC.

V and J are TRBV7-3 and TRBJ1-1; perhaps TRBD1 as D (6 bases). This CDR3 region has 15 residues. Germline V gene lookup returns CDR1 SGHTA and CDR2 FQGTGA. The germline V and J ends were trimmed by 5 bases and 1 base, with 14 bases remaining between them. The CDR3 sequence is CASSPTGSRNTEAFF. CDR3 in DNA: TGTGCCAGCAGCCCAACAGGGAGCAGGAACACTGAAGCTTTCTTT. Together with reference TRBV7-3 and TRBJ1-1, the CDR3 gives the full variable domain: GAGVSQTPSNKVTEKGKYVELRCDPISGHTALYWYRQSLGQGPEFLIYFQGTGAADDSGLPNDRFFAVRPEGSVSTLKIQRTERGDSAVYLCASSPTGSRNTEAFFGQGTRLTVV.

Regarding this clonotype: One base away lies a much larger clone, so this may be a sequencing read error. V is TRBV7-9 and J is TRBJ2-1; 9 nucleotides agree with TRBD2. The CDR3 is 15 residues long. Trimming cost V 5 bases and J 10 bases; bases outside gene matches: 12. Germline CDR1 SEHNR, CDR2 FQNEAQ (reference sequence). Here the CDR3 DNA reads TGTGCCAGCAGCCCCCAGCTAGCGGGACCTAACGAGCAGTTCTTC. This codes for CASSPQLAGPNEQFF.

This clonotype showed up just a few times. The chain employs TRBV10-3 and TRBJ2-5, with D perhaps TRBD1 (6 bases). The V and J ends lost 1 base and 1 base respectively, with 16 bases between them. Germline V gene data show CDR1 as ENHRY and CDR2 as SYGVKD. This CDR3 spans 17 amino acids. CDR3 DNA: TGTGCCATCAGTGAGTGGGGGACAAGGGCCTCCCAAGAGACCCAGTACTTC. Translation: CAISEWGTRASQETQYF.

The chain uses TRBV19 and TRBJ2-1; 7 positions agree with TRBD1. Trimming removed 2 bases from V and 10 bases from J; junction bases left unmatched: 11. CDR3 length: 15 amino acids. Germline V gene data show CDR1 as LNHDA and CDR2 as SQIVND (reference sequence). In DNA, the CDR3 is TGTGCCAGTAGTATAACAGGGGATTTATTTTCGGAGCAGTTCTTC. Its translation: CASSITGDLFSEQFF.

V gene TRBV24-1 combines with J gene TRBJ2-6; D not certain. The CDR3 has 15 amino acids. Trimming stripped 1 base from V and 0 bases from J, with 3 bases between. Germline assignment: CDR1 KGHDR and CDR2 SFDVKD. CDR3 loop: CATSDLHSGANVLTF. The CDR3 DNA is TGTGCCACCAGTGATTTACACTCTGGGGCCAACGTCCTGACTTTC.

In this sample, this clonotype turned up many times. The CDR3 DNA follows: TGCAGCGTTCGGTTGGGCGGGGGGCCACAAGAGACCCAGTACTTC. It yields the protein CSVRLGGGPQETQYF. The rearrangement links TRBV29-1 to TRBJ2-5; 8 bases fit TRBD2. Germline V gene lookup returns CDR1 SQVTM and CDR2 ANQGSEA. This CDR3 region has 15 residues. V trimming: 5 bases; J trimming: 2 bases; junction bases outside the gene matches: 10.

The chain carries TRBV7-9 and TRBJ2-1; D possibly corresponds to TRBD2 (5 bases). Germline V CDR1 and CDR2: SEHNR, FQNEAQ (reference sequence). Trimming pared 3 bases from V and 14 bases from J, leaving 11 bases between. The CDR3 has 11 residues. CDR3 in amino acids: CASSFEGSEFF. In nucleotides, the CDR3 is TGTGCCAGCAGCTTTGAGGGAAGCGAGTTCTTC.

The J gene is TRBJ2-7, the V gene TRBV6-6, with no clear D. The germline gives CDR1 MNHNY, CDR2 SVGAGI (reference sequence). The CDR3 length is 12 residues. Trimming shortened V by 5 bases and J by 5 bases, and 10 bases separated the two germline ends. The CDR3 bases are TGTGCCAGCAGTCCGGCAGTTAACGAGCAGTACTTC. Translated, it gives CASSPAVNEQYF.

This clonotype occurred a few times. This rearrangement joins TRBV12-5 to TRBJ1-2; D might be TRBD1 (6 bases). Germline V gene lookup returns CDR1 LGHNT and CDR2 FRNRAP. V lost 2 bases to trimming and J lost 6 bases, with 19 bases between them. There are 16 residues in the CDR3. This chain's CDR3 is CASGLTPAGAYNGYTF. The CDR3 nucleotides read TGTGCTAGTGGTTTGACACCCGCAGGGGCGTACAATGGCTACACCTTC.

The chain is built from TRBV7-3 and TRBJ1-2; 9 bases are a match to TRBD1. The V gene end was trimmed by 3 bases and the J gene end by 8 bases; junction bases not matched to a gene: 4. Germline assignment: CDR1 SGHTA and CDR2 FQGTGA. The CDR3 extends over 13 amino acids. The CDR3 region is CASSFTGGRGYTF. The DNA for the CDR3 is TGTGCCAGCAGCTTCACAGGGGGCCGAGGCTACACCTTC.

V and J are TRBV29-1 and TRBJ1-1; D unclear. Germline V CDR1 and CDR2: SQVTM, ANQGSEA. The CDR3 sequence is 12 residues long. The V gene lost 6 bases and the J gene lost 2 bases, with 10 bases spanning the gap. CDR3 loop: CSVLRGNTEAFF. In nucleotides, the CDR3 is TGCAGCGTCCTCCGGGGTAACACTGAAGCTTTCTTT.

This clonotype was counted only a few times. The gene calls are TRBV2 and TRBJ2-5; TRBD2 might be the D (6 bases). The J call may be incorrect, as the DNA end agrees better with TRBJ2-7. CDR1 SNHLY and CDR2 FYNNEI come from the germline V gene. The CDR3 totals 13 residues. The CDR3 DNA is TGTGCCACCCAACGACTAGAAACCTCCGAGCAGTACTTC. Amino acids: CATQRLETSEQYF.

V gene TRBV7-9 combines with J gene TRBJ1-4; D remains ambiguous. Trimming stripped 0 bases from V and 4 bases from J, with 0 bases between. The CDR3 totals 12 residues. Germline values: CDR1 SEHNR, CDR2 FQNEAQ (reference sequence). CDR3 sequence (DNA): TGTGCCAGCAGCTTAGCTAATGAAAAACTGTTTTTT. Translated: CASSLANEKLFF.

This clonotype was found a few times. The chain carries TRBV5-6 and TRBJ2-1; tentative D call: TRBD2 (5 bases). Trimming took off 1 base at V and 2 bases at J, with 10 bases between the two ends. CDR3 size: 15 residues. Germline V CDR1 and CDR2: SGHDT, YYEEEE. The CDR3 spells CASSLPTGTYNEQFF. CDR3 in DNA: TGTGCCAGCAGCTTGCCAACGGGGACCTACAATGAGCAGTTCTTC.